This T cell receptor (beta chain) originates from a study of human T cells and chemical hapten exposure. Study at large: Upper back patch tests used 0.01% DPC, scored after 6 days.

This clonotype was recorded a few times. One entry per CDR3 protein results from TCRdb running MiXCR on the RACE reads. Counted here are around 110,000 distinct CDR3 sequences, 9.5% to 13% occurring once; the ten biggest clones make up around 1.4%. As for time point: patch test 1, 2 weeks after DPC sensitization. Stated treatment: therapeutic diphenylcyclopropenone sensitization with weekly scalp DPC. Every donor had alopecia and was 18 to 70 years old; all were suitable for DPC. It was from unfractionated whole blood that total RNA was extracted. CDR1 and CDR2 from the germline V gene are MNHNY and SVGAGI (reference sequence). The CDR3 totals 14 residues. V shed 5 bases, J shed 5 bases, and the junction held 9 bases outside the gene matches.

The chain recombines TRBV6-6 with TRBJ2-7; 7 bases are shared with TRBD1. The clonotype originates from a woman aged 45-60 years with alopecia areata. Some clones in this sample may be carry-over from other donors' samples. The specimen comprised whole blood, sampled in connection with sensitization to the hapten diphenylcyclopropenone (DPC). The CDR3 sequence: CASSPRGIGDEQYF. The DNA of the CDR3 is TGTGCCAGCAGTCCCAGGGGGATCGGAGACGAGCAGTACTTC.